These T cell receptor beta chains were read from a single sample in a study of T cells in Graves' hyperthyroidism and ophthalmopathy. TCRdb re-derived calls from the multiplex PCR reads in MiXCR, one entry per CDR3 protein. Here the sample spans over 450,000 distinct CDR3 sequences, approximately 14% being singletons. Input material: blood. These receptors all stem from a woman aged 18-29 years with Graves' hyperthyroidism. CDR3s include the opening cysteine and the closing phenylalanine or tryptophan. A D gene is named only where the DNA matches it firmly. Size values are once, few and many counts, or a class for expanded clones, and some rows have none.

d_call j_call clone_size v_call cdr3_nt cdr3_aa
- TRBJ2-3 - TRBV19 TGTGCCGGAGGGCCCGGGACAGACACAGATACGCAGTATTTT CAGGPGTDTDTQYF
- TRBJ2-5 - TRBV12-5 TGTGCTAGTGGTTTGGTAGGGATAACCCAAGAGACCCAGTACTTC CASGLVGITQETQYF
TRBD2 TRBJ2-1 - TRBV19 TGTGCCAGTAGTACTAGCGGGAGATCCTACAATGAGCAGCTCTTC CASSTSGRSYNEQLF
- TRBJ1-4 many TRBV10-3 TGTGCCATCAGTGAGTCAGGACGGCCGAATGAAAAACTGTTTTTT CAISESGRPNEKLFF
- TRBJ2-5 - TRBV2 TGTGCCAGCAGTCCCCCGGCGGGGCGGACCCAGTACTTC CASSPPAGRTQYF
- TRBJ1-1 many TRBV12-3/TRBV12-4 TGTGCCAGCAGACCCCAGAACACTGAAGCTTTCTTT CASRPQNTEAFF
TRBD2 TRBJ2-5 many TRBV6-2/TRBV6-3 TGTGCCAGCAGTTACGATAGCGGGAGGGCCATGGGTGAGACCCAGTACTTC CASSYDSGRAMGETQYF
- TRBJ1-5 - TRBV19 TGTGCCAGTAGTAACGTTGACAGGACCCACCAGCCCCAGCATTTT CASSNVDRTHQPQHF
- TRBJ1-5 many TRBV2 TGTGCCAGCAGTGAAACTGAAGGAGGGCCCCAGCATTTT CASSETEGGPQHF
TRBD2 TRBJ2-7 - TRBV20-1 TGCAGTGCTAGAGTGGGAGGGCCGGACGAGCAGTACTTC CSARVGGPDEQYF
- TRBJ1-6 many TRBV27 TGTGCCAGCAGTTTTCGGGTGGGCAATTCACCCCTCCACTTT CASSFRVGNSPLHF
TRBD1 TRBJ1-6 - TRBV27 TGTGCCAGCAGTCAGAACAGGGGTAATTCACCCCTCCACTTT CASSQNRGNSPLHF
- TRBJ1-5 many TRBV12-3/TRBV12-4 TGTGCCAGCAGACTAGGACGGACAAATCAGCCCCAGCATTTT CASRLGRTNQPQHF
- TRBJ2-2 few TRBV5-5 TGTGCCAGCAGCTTGGTGGTCACCGGGGAGCTGTTTTTT CASSLVVTGELFF
- TRBJ2-4 many TRBV28 TGTGCCAGCGGTACAGAAAACATTCAGTACTTC CASGTENIQYF
- TRBJ1-2 - TRBV2 TGTGCCAGCAGCTTTCTAGGGGAGAGTAGGGGCTACACCTTC CASSFLGESRGYTF
- TRBJ2-7 many TRBV27 TGTGCCACCCGAAAGGCTAGCGTGGCGGGGGAGCAGTACTTC CATRKASVAGEQYF
TRBD1 TRBJ1-1 many TRBV20-1 TGCAGTGCCACAAAACAGGGGATCAGGACTGAAGCTTTCTTT CSATKQGIRTEAFF
TRBD2 TRBJ2-2 many TRBV24-1 TGTGCCACCAGTGATCCCAGCGGGACCTTGTCCGGGGAGCTGTTTTTT CATSDPSGTLSGELFF
- TRBJ1-5 many TRBV12-5 TGTGCTAGTGGTTTGGACAGTAGCAATCAGCCCCAGCATTTT CASGLDSSNQPQHF
- TRBJ2-1 many TRBV12-3/TRBV12-4 TGTGCCAGCAGCCCCAATGAGGGCTCCTACAATGAGCAGTTCTTC CASSPNEGSYNEQFF
- TRBJ2-5 - TRBV24-1 TGTGCCACCAGTGATTGGGGGGGGCACCAAGAGACCCAGTACTTC CATSDWGGHQETQYF
TRBD2 TRBJ2-3 many TRBV3-1 TGTGCCAGCAGCCAAGATACCCCGGGGGTAGCGGGGCACACAGATACGCAGTATTTT CASSQDTPGVAGHTDTQYF
TRBD2 TRBJ2-1 many TRBV7-9 TGTGCCAGCAGCCGTTATAGCGGGAGAATGGATGAGCAGTTCTTC CASSRYSGRMDEQFF
TRBD1 TRBJ1-5 - TRBV12-3/TRBV12-4 TGTGCCAGCAGTTTGGAGGGGGCAGGGGGTCAGCCCCAGCATTTT CASSLEGAGGQPQHF
- TRBJ2-1 few TRBV14 TGTGCCAGCAGCCAGTCGGGGCAGCAAGGTCGACCCTACAATGAGCAGTTCTTC CASSQSGQQGRPYNEQFF
TRBD1 TRBJ1-2 many TRBV10-3 TGTGCCATCAGTGAGTCTACAGGGGAGGATGGCTACACCTTC CAISESTGEDGYTF
TRBD2 TRBJ2-1 few TRBV7-9 TGTGCCAGCACCCACCCAGGACTAGCGGGAGTGCGGGAGCAGTTCTTC CASTHPGLAGVREQFF
TRBD1 TRBJ1-2 many TRBV20-1 TGCAGTGCTAGGGGGTCAGGGGGCAACTATGGCTACACCTTC CSARGSGGNYGYTF
- TRBJ2-7 few TRBV13 TGTGCCAGCAGCTTCGCGGGGGCTTTCGAGCAGTACTTC CASSFAGAFEQYF
- TRBJ1-5 - TRBV12-3/TRBV12-4 TGTGCCAGCAGTTTAAGCGGGGGCACCGGGGAGCCCCAGCATTTT CASSLSGGTGEPQHF
TRBD1 TRBJ1-1 few TRBV28 TGTGCCAGCAGTTCTCCGGGACAGGGCAACACTGAAGCTTTCTTT CASSSPGQGNTEAFF
- TRBJ2-1 few TRBV2 TGTGCCAGCAGCTCCATGACTGCTGAGCAGTTCTTC CASSSMTAEQFF
- TRBJ2-5 many TRBV27 TGTGCCAGCAGTTTATCAGGGGAAGAGACCCAGTACTTC CASSLSGEETQYF
TRBD1 TRBJ2-1 many TRBV12-3/TRBV12-4 TGTGCCAGCAGTTTACCCCCGGGACAGGGTAGTTACAATGAGCAGTTCTTC CASSLPPGQGSYNEQFF
TRBD2 TRBJ2-7 many TRBV11-2 TGTGCCAGCAGCTTAGCTCTAGCGGCCCCCTACGAGCAGTACTTC CASSLALAAPYEQYF
- TRBJ1-5 many TRBV18 TGTGCCAGCTCACCACGGGAGAAGGGTCAGCCCCAGCATTTT CASSPREKGQPQHF
- TRBJ2-2 many TRBV29-1 TGCAGCGTCGTTGACTGGGACGGGGAGCTGTTTTTT CSVVDWDGELFF
TRBD2 TRBJ2-7 few TRBV27 TGTGCCAGCAGTTTAATAGCGGGGGACTACGAGCAGTACTTC CASSLIAGDYEQYF
TRBD1 TRBJ2-7 few TRBV25-1 TGTGCCAGCAGTGGGCCGGGACAGGGGTTCCACTACGAGCAGTACTTC CASSGPGQGFHYEQYF
- TRBJ1-1 - TRBV7-9 TGTGCCAGCAGCTTAAAAGGCAACCCGAACACTGAAGCTTTCTTT CASSLKGNPNTEAFF
TRBD1 TRBJ1-6 many TRBV10-3 TGTGCCATCGGAGGACAGGGTCGTGGTTCGCTCCACTTT CAIGGQGRGSLHF
- TRBJ2-1 - TRBV14 TGTGCCAGCAGCCAAGTACCGGGGTTCTCCTACAATGAGCAGTTCTTC CASSQVPGFSYNEQFF
- TRBJ1-5 many TRBV6-1 TGTGCCAGCAGTGAAGGGGGGACGCTAGATCAGCCCCAGCATTTT CASSEGGTLDQPQHF
TRBD1 TRBJ1-1 many TRBV20-1 TGCAGTGCTAGTGGGGGACAGGGGTTCACTGAAGCTTTCTTT CSASGGQGFTEAFF
TRBD1 TRBJ1-6 - TRBV24-1 TGTGCCACCAGTGACCGGGACAGGGAAAAAAGCTCCTATAATTCACCCCTCCACTTT CATSDRDREKSSYNSPLHF
- TRBJ2-7 many TRBV19 TGTGCCAGCAGTACAGGGACGGGCTCCTACGAGCAGTACTTC CASSTGTGSYEQYF
- TRBJ2-3 few TRBV5-8 TGTGCCAGCAGCTTCCGGGGCATGGCCACAGATACGCAGTATTTT CASSFRGMATDTQYF
- TRBJ2-3 many TRBV12-5 TGTGCTAGTGGTTTGGTCACGTTGGGGGCGGGAAGTTCGGATACGCAGTATTTT CASGLVTLGAGSSDTQYF
- TRBJ1-1 many TRBV12-5 TGTGCTAGTGGTTTGTCTCCGGGACGGATGAACACTGAAGCTTTCTTT CASGLSPGRMNTEAFF
- TRBJ1-4 - TRBV20-1 TGCAGTGCTAGAGATGGGACTACAACTGAAAAACTGTTTTTT CSARDGTTTEKLFF